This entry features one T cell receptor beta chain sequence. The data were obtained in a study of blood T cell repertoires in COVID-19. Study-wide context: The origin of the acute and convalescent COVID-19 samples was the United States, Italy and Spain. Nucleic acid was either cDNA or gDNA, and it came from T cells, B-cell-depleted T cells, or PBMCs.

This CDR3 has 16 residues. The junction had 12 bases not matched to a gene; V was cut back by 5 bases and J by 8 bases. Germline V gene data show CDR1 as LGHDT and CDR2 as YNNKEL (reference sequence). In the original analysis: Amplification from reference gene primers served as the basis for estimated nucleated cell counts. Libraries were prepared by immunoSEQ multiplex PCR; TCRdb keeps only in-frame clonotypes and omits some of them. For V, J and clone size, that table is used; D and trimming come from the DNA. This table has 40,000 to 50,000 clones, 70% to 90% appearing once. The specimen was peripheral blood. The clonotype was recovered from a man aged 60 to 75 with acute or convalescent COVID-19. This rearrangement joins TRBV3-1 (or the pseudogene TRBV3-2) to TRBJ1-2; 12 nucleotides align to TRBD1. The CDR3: CASSAAGTGGPQGYTF. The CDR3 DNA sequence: TGTGCCAGCAGCGCGGCCGGGACAGGGGGCCCCCAGGGCTACACCTTC.